A selection of T cell receptor beta chains follows, all from one sample in a study of T cell responses to AZD1222 COVID-19 vaccine. Some clones are missing from TCRdb's copy, which holds only in-frame ones; the method was immunoSEQ multiplex PCR. The table includes approximately 140,000 clones, about nine tenths detected once. Sequencing used peripheral blood, obtained 28 days after the second AZD1222 dose. The receptors derive from an adult who received the AZD1222 COVID-19 vaccine. The CDR3 runs from the conserved cysteine through the conserved F or W. The D gene is left open where the match is weak. Expanded clones are given a class, and other clones once, few, many or no size at all.

size,V,D,J,CDR3,DNA
few,TRBV29-1,TRBD1,TRBJ1-1,CSVYPDRGDEAFF,TGCAGCGTTTACCCAGACAGGGGGGATGAAGCTTTCTTT
-,TRBV29-1,TRBD2,TRBJ2-2,CSALPRGEETPGKLFF,TGCAGCGCACTACCCCGGGGGGAGGAAACTCCGGGGAAGCTGTTTTTT
-,TRBV6-2/TRBV6-3,TRBD2,TRBJ2-2,CASSPTSGSAGELFF,TGTGCCAGCAGTCCCACTAGCGGGAGCGCCGGGGAGCTGTTTTTT
-,TRBV5-5,TRBD2,TRBJ2-2,CASSLPRTSGGVNTGELFF,TGTGCCAGCAGCTTACCGAGGACTAGCGGGGGGGTGAACACCGGGGAGCTGTTTTTT
-,TRBV7-6,-,TRBJ2-2,CASSPRSRGELFF,TGTGCCAGCAGCCCCCGTAGCCGCGGGGAGCTGTTTTTT
once,TRBV4-2,-,TRBJ2-1,CASSPRQVFEDEQFF,TGTGCCAGCAGCCCCCGGCAGGTTTTCGAGGATGAGCAGTTCTTC
-,TRBV14,TRBD1,TRBJ1-2,CASSQDRGQVGRLKWYGYTF,TGTGCCAGCAGCCAAGATCGCGGACAGGTCGGCCGCCTAAAATGGTATGGCTACACCTTC
-,TRBV5-4,TRBD1,TRBJ2-7,CASSLRDSYEQYF,TGTGCCAGCAGCTTGCGGGACAGTTACGAGCAGTACTTC
-,TRBV18,-,TRBJ1-2,CASSPSGRGRPDYGYTF,TGTGCCAGCTCACCGTCGGGGCGGGGGAGGCCGGACTATGGCTACACCTTC
once,TRBV13,TRBD2,TRBJ2-3,CASSLNVFLGGGSTDTQYF,TGTGCCAGCAGCTTAAACGTCTTTCTTGGCGGGGGGTCCACAGATACGCAGTATTTT
-,TRBV5-1,-,TRBJ2-5,CASGLWGLAEETQYF,TGCGCCAGCGGCCTCTGGGGACTGGCGGAAGAGACCCAGTACTTC
-,TRBV5-4,TRBD2,TRBJ2-7,CASSLYPGWEGPYEQYF,TGTGCCAGCAGCTTATACCCCGGGTGGGAGGGACCCTACGAGCAGTACTTC
-,TRBV7-7,-,TRBJ2-7,CASSLDGVRGSEQYF,TGTGCTAGCAGCTTAGACGGGGTACGAGGAAGCGAGCAGTACTTC
-,TRBV7-8,-,TRBJ1-1,CASSQGRLNTEAFF,TGTGCCAGCAGCCAGGGACGCTTGAACACTGAAGCTTTCTTT
-,TRBV9,-,TRBJ2-7,CASSVRGDGLSYEQYF,TGTGCCAGCAGCGTCCGAGGGGACGGCCTCTCCTACGAGCAGTACTTC
-,TRBV9,TRBD2,TRBJ2-1,CASSYYSGLAGDSSYNEQFF,TGTGCCAGCAGCTATTACTCGGGGTTAGCGGGGGATAGCTCCTACAATGAGCAGTTCTTC
-,TRBV7-9,-,TRBJ1-5,CASSAGPYGYSNQPQHF,TGTGCCAGCAGCGCTGGCCCTTACGGCTATAGCAATCAGCCCCAGCATTTT
-,TRBV5-8,-,TRBJ2-7,CASSVDGTYEQYF,TGTGCCAGCAGCGTGGACGGTACCTACGAGCAGTACTTC
-,TRBV3-1/TRBV3-2,-,TRBJ2-2,CASSPGLNTGELFF,TGTGCCAGCAGCCCGGGACTCAACACCGGGGAGCTGTTTTTT
-,TRBV19,-,TRBJ2-4,CASSGEQGRAKNIQYF,TGTGCCAGTAGTGGCGAGCAGGGACGAGCCAAAAACATTCAGTACTTC
-,TRBV30,-,TRBJ2-1,CAWTGTGSYNEQFF,TGTGCCTGGACCGGGACCGGATCCTACAATGAGCAGTTCTTC
once,TRBV29-1,-,TRBJ1-3,CSVDSAGAGNTIYF,TGCAGCGTTGATAGCGCGGGGGCCGGAAACACCATATATTTT
few,TRBV18,-,TRBJ1-1,CASSPQLTEAFF,TGTGCCAGCTCACCACAACTCACTGAAGCTTTCTTT
-,TRBV6-5,-,TRBJ1-1,CASGGLNTEAFF,TGTGCCAGCGGAGGGTTGAACACTGAAGCTTTCTTT
-,TRBV19,TRBD1,TRBJ1-4,CASRNRDRGTGNEKLFF,TGTGCCAGTAGGAACCGGGACAGGGGGACTGGTAATGAAAAACTGTTTTTT
-,TRBV29-1,-,TRBJ2-1,CSAEGGQGTYNEQFF,TGCAGCGCTGAGGGTGGGCAGGGGACCTACAATGAGCAGTTCTTC
-,TRBV27,-,TRBJ1-5,CASSLSGGDQPQHF,TGTGCCAGCAGTTTATCTGGGGGCGATCAGCCCCAGCATTTT
-,TRBV30,-,TRBJ1-1,CAWGRVTNTEAFF,TGTGCCTGGGGACGGGTCACAAACACTGAAGCTTTCTTT